Below, 9 T cell receptor beta chains from the same sample are listed, as sequenced in a study of technical replicates of blood from a few donors (TCRdb year 2017). The library was made by the immunoSEQ multiplex PCR assay. TCRdb mirrors the immuneACCESS table, restricted to in-frame sequences. Some clones are absent from its copies; in checked studies, under half trace to an unresolved V gene, and the reason for the others is unknown. Here the sample has 95,000 to 100,000 clones; 96% occur a single time. The ten largest clones take up 0.2% to 0.25% of the sample. The sample taken for sequencing was T cells isolated from PBMCs. These receptors all come from a human donor in good health.

On this clone: The junction departs from germline at one end; a sequencing error may be responsible. This rearrangement joins TRBV7-7 to TRBJ2-2; 8 bases align to TRBD1. This CDR3 has 14 residues. Germline-derived CDR1 and CDR2 are SSHAT and FNYEAQ (reference sequence). DNA for the CDR3: TGTGCTAGCAGACAGGGGTCCAACACCGGGGAGCTGTTTTTT. It specifies CASRQGSNTGELFF.

The gene calls are TRBV9 and TRBJ2-1; 11 positions agree with TRBD2. Germline CDR1 and CDR2: SGDLS and YYNGEE. The V segment lost 1 base and the J segment 9 bases; nucleotides outside the gene matches: 6. The CDR3 extends over 15 amino acids. The CDR3 nucleotides read TGTGCCAGCAGCGTATCACTAGCGGGAGCTGGTGAGCAGTTCTTC. The encoded protein is CASSVSLAGAGEQFF. Supplemented by reference TRBV9 and TRBJ2-1, the full variable domain reads DSGVTQTPKHLITATGQRVTLRCSPRSGDLSVYWYQQSLDQGLQFLIQYYNGEERAKGNILERFSAQQFPDLHSELNLSSLELGDSALYFCASSVSLAGAGEQFFGPGTRLTVL.

The chain couples TRBV5-4 to TRBJ2-3; maybe TRBD1 (6 bases). The CDR3 loop spans 14 amino acids. Trimming left V 1 base short and J 3 bases short, with 9 bases between. Germline V CDR1 and CDR2: SGHNT, YYREEE (reference sequence). The CDR3 is CASSLQGRTDTQYF. The CDR3 nucleotides are TGTGCCAGCAGCTTGCAGGGGAGAACAGATACGCAGTATTTT.

The chain combines TRBV28 with TRBJ2-2; D is ambiguous. Germline V CDR1 and CDR2: MDHEN, SYDVKM. V shed 6 bases and J shed 4 bases, with 9 bases lying between them. This CDR3 is built from 13 residues. The CDR3, as DNA: TGTGCCAGCAGCTTCCCGGGCACCGGGGAGCTGTTTTTT. Translating gives CASSFPGTGELFF. Variable domain in full (rest from reference TRBV28 and TRBJ2-2): DVKVTQSSRYLVKRTGEKVFLECVQDMDHENMFWYRQDPGLGLRLIYFSYDVKMKEKGDIPEGYSVSREKKERFSLILESASTNQTSMYLCASSFPGTGELFFGEGSRLTVL.

The genes are TRBV10-1 and TRBJ2-3, with 8 positions matching TRBD2. The V gene's germline CDR1 is WNHNN and CDR2 SYGVQD (reference sequence). Trimming took 2 bases from V and 1 from J; bases not matched to a gene: 2. The CDR3 contains 15 residues. The CDR3 bases are TGCGCCAGCAGTGAGGAACTAGCGGGCACAGATACGCAGTATTTT. This translates into CASSEELAGTDTQYF.

The sample holds one count of this clone. This chain joins TRBV18 and TRBJ2-7; D might be TRBD1 (6 bases). Germline V CDR1 and CDR2: KGHSH, LQKENI. The CDR3 sequence is 15 residues long. V was clipped by 6 bases and J by 2 bases, with 17 bases between them. CDR3 coding DNA: TGTGCCAGCTCCAGAGGGGTCAGGGGAACCTACGAGCAGTACTTC. Encoded protein: CASSRGVRGTYEQYF.

This clone was detected once. V is TRBV18 and J is TRBJ2-5; D might be TRBD1 (6 bases). V shed 2 bases and J shed 3 bases, with 16 bases lying between them. There are 16 residues in the CDR3. Germline V gene sequence: CDR1 KGHSH, CDR2 LQKENI. DNA for the CDR3: TGTGCCAGCTCACCAGTAGGGGACATTGTCGAAGAGACCCAGTACTTC. Encoded protein: CASSPVGDIVEETQYF.

The chain is built from TRBV6-5 and TRBJ2-5, with D possibly being TRBD2 (6 bases). This CDR3 is built from 15 residues. The V end was cut by 8 bases, the J end by 2 bases, with 18 bases between. Germline V lookup: CDR1 MNHEY, CDR2 SVGAGI. In nucleotides, the CDR3 is TGTGCCAGCTGGGGGGTGACTCCCACACAAGAGACCCAGTACTTC. It yields the protein CASWGVTPTQETQYF.

J is TRBJ1-4 and V is TRBV9; D is possibly TRBD1 (5 bases). The germline V gene encodes CDR1 SGDLS and CDR2 YYNGEE. CDR3 length: 14 amino acids. V lost 3 bases, J lost 8 bases, and 14 bases lay in between. The CDR3 region is CASSGRAAREKLFF. CDR3 DNA: TGTGCCAGCAGCGGCAGGGCGGCTCGGGAAAAACTGTTTTTT.